The 17 T cell receptor beta chains listed next were all sequenced from one sample in a study of T cell repertoires in cytomegalovirus infection. These receptors have no known antigen. TCRdb re-called the reads with MiXCR, one entry per CDR3 protein. Here the sample spans under 130,000 distinct CDR3 sequences, roughly 41% being singletons. This sample comprised CD8+ T cells from cultured PBMCs, obtained from culture after CMV antigen stimulation. These receptors originate from a human donor in good health (CMV status not recorded). Some clones in this sample may be carry-over from other donors' samples.

CDR3 in DNA: TGTGCCAGCAGCGCCACAGGGTTTGGCAATCAGCCCCAGCATTTT. Its translation: CASSATGFGNQPQHF. The chain employs TRBV3-1 and TRBJ1-5, with a possible D match to TRBD1 (6 bases). The V and J ends lost 5 bases and 2 bases respectively, with 13 bases between them. The germline V gene has CDR1 LGHDT and CDR2 YNNKEL (reference sequence). CDR3 length: 15 amino acids.

J is TRBJ1-1 and V is TRBV29-1; D gene ambiguous. V lost 6 bases to trimming and J lost 1 base, with 9 bases between them. Germline V gene sequence: CDR1 SQVTM, CDR2 ANQGSEA. CDR3 length: 12 residues. CDR3 sequence (DNA): TGCAGCGTATGCCTGGGGAACACTGAAGCTTTCTTT. Translation: CSVCLGNTEAFF. Looking up the rest from reference TRBV29-1 and TRBJ1-1 gives the full variable domain: SAVISQKPSRDICQRGTSLTIQCQVDSQVTMMFWYRQQPGQSLTLIATANQGSEATYESGFVIDKFPISRPNLTFSTLTVSNMSPEDSSIYLCSVCLGNTEAFFGQGTRLTVV.

This clonotype has only a few counts. The rearrangement joins TRBV2 to TRBJ1-6, with no clear D. Germline loops: CDR1 SNHLY, CDR2 FYNNEI. The CDR3 is made up of 15 amino acids. V was clipped by 2 bases and J by 5 bases, with 10 bases between them. In DNA form, the CDR3 reads TGTGCCAGCAGTGAAATTCTCTCTGATAATTCACCCCTCCACTTT. Amino acids: CASSEILSDNSPLHF. Combining the CDR3 with reference TRBV2 and TRBJ1-6 gives the whole variable domain EPEVTQTPSHQVTQMGQEVILRCVPISNHLYFYWYRQILGQKVEFLVSFYNNEISEKSEIFDDQFSVERPDGSNFTLKIRSTKLEDSAMYFCASSEILSDNSPLHFGNGTRLTVT.

This chain uses TRBV19 with TRBJ1-1; no definite D call. The CDR3 has 13 residues. Germline CDR1 and CDR2: LNHDA and SQIVND (reference sequence). The V and J ends lost 8 bases and 5 bases respectively, with 15 bases between them. The CDR3 region is CASGIVGWTEAFF. CDR3 sequence (DNA): TGTGCCAGTGGAATCGTAGGTTGGACTGAAGCTTTCTTT.

This clonotype was observed a single time. The rearrangement uses TRBV6-5 and TRBJ1-2; 9 bases match TRBD1. Germline V gives CDR1 MNHEY, CDR2 SVGAGI. V shed 5 bases, J shed 8 bases, and the junction held 9 bases outside the gene matches. CDR3 length: 14 amino acids. The CDR3 here is CASSTGTGFRGYTF. The CDR3 DNA follows: TGTGCCAGCAGTACCGGGACAGGGTTTCGAGGCTACACCTTC.

This clonotype was seen just once. This rearrangement joins TRBV7-6 to TRBJ1-3, with 7 bases matching TRBD1. Germline-derived CDR1 and CDR2 are SGHVS and FNYEAQ. The V segment lost 5 bases and the J segment 2 bases; nucleotides outside the gene matches: 12. This CDR3 contains 17 residues. The CDR3 DNA reads as TGTGCCAGCAGCGATCTCAGGGGGTTGGATCCTGGAAACACCATATATTTT. It codes for CASSDLRGLDPGNTIYF.

In this sample, this clonotype turned up a few times. The genes are TRBV12-3 or TRBV12-4 and TRBJ1-1; D is perhaps TRBD1 (5 bases). V gave up 6 bases and J gave up 2 bases, with 13 bases separating them. This CDR3 has 14 amino acids. The CDR3 sequence is CASSSGGGNTEAFF. The DNA of the CDR3 is TGTGCCAGCAGCAGCGGTGGGGGTAACACTGAAGCTTTCTTT.

This clonotype was observed at least ten times. V usage is TRBV12-3 or TRBV12-4 and J usage is TRBJ1-1, with 7 positions matching TRBD1. The CDR3 length is 14 residues. V lost 4 bases to trimming and J lost 0 bases; unmatched junction nucleotides: 2. As DNA, the CDR3 is TGTGCCAGCAGTTCAGGGGGGCTGAACACTGAAGCTTTCTTT. Translating it yields CASSSGGLNTEAFF.

This clonotype was seen only a few times. The chain is built from TRBV6-2 or TRBV6-3 and TRBJ1-1, with D maybe TRBD1 (5 bases). The CDR3 loop spans 15 amino acids. Looked up from germline, CDR1 is MNHEY and CDR2 is SVGEGT. Trimming left V 6 bases short and J 0 bases short, with 14 bases between. DNA of the CDR3: TGTGCCAGCAGCAGGGCGTGGGGCATGAACACTGAAGCTTTCTTT. Translated, it gives CASSRAWGMNTEAFF.

The table lists this clonotype with a few counts. The chain combines TRBV10-3 with TRBJ2-7; 12 bases align to TRBD2. The CDR3 contains 17 residues. Per germline, CDR1 ENHRY and CDR2 SYGVKD. Trimming removed 2 bases from V and 2 bases from J; junction bases left unmatched: 7. In nucleotides, the CDR3 is TGTGCCATCAGTGAGGACGCCCCTAGCGGGGGGGCCTACGAGCAGTACTTC. The encoded protein is CAISEDAPSGGAYEQYF.

The J gene is TRBJ2-5, the V gene TRBV20-1, with TRBD2 as a possible D gene (6 bases). This CDR3 is built from 12 residues. Trimming cost V 7 bases and J 4 bases, with 13 bases left between them. The germline V gene has CDR1 DFQATT and CDR2 SNEGSKA (reference sequence). As DNA, the CDR3 is TGCAGTGGAATGCGGGGCTCAGAGACCCAGTACTTC. This translates into CSGMRGSETQYF.

The gene calls are TRBV7-4 and TRBJ2-3; TRBD2 matches at 12 bases. Unmatched junction bases numbered 4, after V lost 5 bases and J lost 1 base. The length of the CDR3 is 16 residues. CDR1 SGHVT and CDR2 SQSDAQ come from the germline V gene. CDR3 region: CASSPRLAGGTDTQYF. The CDR3 DNA follows: TGTGCCAGCAGCCCTCGACTAGCGGGGGGCACAGATACGCAGTATTTT.

This chain connects TRBV7-9 to TRBJ2-2, with D unresolved. The CDR3 totals 14 residues. Trimming shortened V by 3 bases and J by 6 bases, and 11 bases separated the two germline ends. Germline CDR1 is SEHNR and CDR2 is FQNEAQ (reference sequence). CDR3 in DNA: TGTGCCAGCAGCTTGGACCTAATGGCCGGGGAGCTGTTTTTT. Residues: CASSLDLMAGELFF.

Regarding this clonotype: The junction differs from germline at one of its ends, possibly a read error. V usage is TRBV7-2 and J usage is TRBJ1-2; D is uncertain. The length of the CDR3 is 14 residues. The germline V gene encodes CDR1 SGHTA and CDR2 FQGNSA. In DNA, the CDR3 is TGTGCCGGCAGCTCCGTACGGGGAAACTATGGCTACACCTTC. Its protein is CAGSSVRGNYGYTF.

The genes are TRBV4-1 and TRBJ1-2, with a tentative D call TRBD1 (6 bases). Germline values: CDR1 MGHRA, CDR2 YSYEKL. V lost 0 bases and J lost 6, with 11 bases in between. This CDR3 is 14 amino acids long. In DNA form, the CDR3 reads TGCGCCAGCAGCCAAGATCCCGGGGGCGATGGCTACACCTTC. It yields the protein CASSQDPGGDGYTF.

The chain employs TRBV7-6 and TRBJ2-3, with a weak D call TRBD2 (5 bases). The V end was cut by 1 base, the J end by 4 bases, with 15 bases between. CDR3 length equals 16 residues. Looked up from germline, CDR1 is SGHVS and CDR2 is FNYEAQ. Written as DNA, the CDR3 is TGTGCCAGCAGCTTAGAGGTGGGCGGGCCAGCAGATACGCAGTATTTT. As protein: CASSLEVGGPADTQYF.

The V and J genes are TRBV6-1 and TRBJ1-2; no definite D call. The ends were cut back, 3 bases at V and 5 bases at J, with 7 bases in the middle. CDR1 and CDR2 from the germline V gene are MNHNS and SASEGT. This CDR3 is 12 amino acids long. CDR3 coding DNA: TGTGCCAGCAGTGAGGCCAGGTATGGCTACACCTTC. It is translated as CASSEARYGYTF.